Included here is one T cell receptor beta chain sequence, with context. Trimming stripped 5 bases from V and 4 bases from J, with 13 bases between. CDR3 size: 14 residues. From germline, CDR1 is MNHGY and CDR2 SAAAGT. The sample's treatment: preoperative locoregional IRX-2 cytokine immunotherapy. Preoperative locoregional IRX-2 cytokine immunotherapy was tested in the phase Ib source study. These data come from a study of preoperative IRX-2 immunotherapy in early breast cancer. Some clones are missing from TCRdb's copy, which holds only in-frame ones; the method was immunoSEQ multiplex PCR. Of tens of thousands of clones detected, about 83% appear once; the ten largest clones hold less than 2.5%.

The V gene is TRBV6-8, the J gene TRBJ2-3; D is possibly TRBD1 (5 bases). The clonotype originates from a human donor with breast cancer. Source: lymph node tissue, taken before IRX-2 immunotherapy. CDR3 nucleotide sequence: TGTGCCAGCAGTAATCAGGGATACGCAGATACGCAGTATTTT. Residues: CASSNQGYADTQYF.